Following are 9 T cell receptor beta chains from one sample sequenced in a study of blood T cell repertoires in COVID-19. The table came from immunoSEQ multiplex PCR; TCRdb's copy has only in-frame clones and leaves some out. This sample has 250,000 or so clones; about 90% occur once, and the top ten carry about 1.3%. The material sequenced was peripheral blood. The receptors derive from an elderly man with acute or convalescent COVID-19.

The V call is TRBV10-3, the J call TRBJ2-1, with 11 bases fitting TRBD2. This CDR3 has 14 amino acids. V was pared by 5 bases and J by 9 bases, with 6 bases of the junction left unmatched. Germline V gene lookup returns CDR1 ENHRY and CDR2 SYGVKD. CDR3 in amino acids: CAISYSGRDGEQFF. Here the CDR3 DNA reads TGTGCCATCAGTTATAGCGGGAGGGACGGTGAGCAGTTCTTC.

This chain connects TRBV19 to TRBJ2-1; TRBD2 matches 15 bases. J gave up 10 bases and V 3 bases, and 10 bases lay outside the gene matches. The germline V gene has CDR1 LNHDA and CDR2 SQIVND (reference sequence). CDR3 size: 17 residues. The CDR3 reads CASSIRRTSGRAGEQFF. For the CDR3, the DNA is TGTGCCAGTAGTATTCGAAGGACTAGCGGGAGGGCCGGGGAGCAGTTCTTC.

This clone was picked up one time. The chain has TRBV7-9 and TRBJ2-1; D gene ambiguous. V gave up 5 bases and J gave up 1 base, with 9 bases separating them. This CDR3 contains 14 residues. The germline gives CDR1 SEHNR, CDR2 FQNEAQ (reference sequence). In DNA form, the CDR3 reads TGTGCCAGCAGCCCGGGTTCGTCCTACAATGAGCAGTTCTTC. Its translation is CASSPGSSYNEQFF.

The chain carries TRBV3-1 (or the pseudogene TRBV3-2) and TRBJ2-3; a possible D gene is TRBD2 (6 bases). The ends were cut back, 3 bases at V and 6 bases at J, with 22 bases in the middle. The CDR3 is 17 residues long. CDR1 is LGHDT and CDR2 is YNNKEL in the germline V gene (reference sequence). The CDR3 DNA reads as TGTGCCAGCAGCCAGGGAGGACGATGGTTCCCCCCCGATACGCAGTATTTT. It specifies CASSQGGRWFPPDTQYF.

The chain uses TRBV7-2 and TRBJ2-3; the match to TRBD2 covers 10 bases. The CDR3 totals 16 residues. CDR1 is SGHTA, CDR2 FQGNSA, per germline. V gave up 4 bases and J gave up 4 bases; unmatched junction bases: 8. The CDR3 protein is CASSSSGRGRADTQYF. In DNA form, the CDR3 reads TGTGCCAGCAGCTCTAGCGGGAGAGGAAGGGCAGATACGCAGTATTTT.

This sequence joins TRBV27 and TRBJ1-5, with D perhaps matching TRBD1 (5 bases). With 6 bases removed from V and 3 bases from J, the gap between germline ends came to 15 bases. Looked up from germline, CDR1 is MNHEY and CDR2 is SMNVEV (reference sequence). The CDR3 runs 15 residues. The CDR3, as DNA: TGTGCCAGCAGCCCCCGACAGCCACCCAATCAGCCCCAGCATTTT. Translated, it gives CASSPRQPPNQPQHF.

The V and J genes are TRBV7-8 and TRBJ2-1, with TRBD2 as a possible D gene (7 bases). Trimming removed 8 bases at V and 8 bases at J, with 16 bases between. The germline V gene encodes CDR1 SGHVS and CDR2 FQNEAQ. This CDR3 comprises 13 residues. CDR3 amino acids: CASRGATEHEQFF. CDR3 DNA: TGTGCCAGCCGGGGGGCGACGGAGCATGAGCAGTTCTTC.

V gene TRBV28 combines with J gene TRBJ1-1; D is ambiguous. V shed 8 bases and J shed 1 base, with 14 bases lying between them. Germline assignment: CDR1 MDHEN and CDR2 SYDVKM. The CDR3 spans 14 residues. The CDR3 sequence is CASQLALSNTEAFF. The CDR3 coding sequence is TGTGCCAGCCAGTTGGCCCTTTCGAACACTGAAGCTTTCTTT.

This rearrangement joins TRBV14 to TRBJ1-2; no clear D gene. CDR1 is SGHDN and CDR2 is FVKESK in the germline V gene. The CDR3 runs 15 residues. V was shortened by 1 base and J by 8 bases, with 17 bases between the two germline ends. For the CDR3, the DNA is TGTGCCAGCAGCCAAGCGGGTTCGGGGTTGGGAGGCTACACCTTC. Translated: CASSQAGSGLGGYTF.